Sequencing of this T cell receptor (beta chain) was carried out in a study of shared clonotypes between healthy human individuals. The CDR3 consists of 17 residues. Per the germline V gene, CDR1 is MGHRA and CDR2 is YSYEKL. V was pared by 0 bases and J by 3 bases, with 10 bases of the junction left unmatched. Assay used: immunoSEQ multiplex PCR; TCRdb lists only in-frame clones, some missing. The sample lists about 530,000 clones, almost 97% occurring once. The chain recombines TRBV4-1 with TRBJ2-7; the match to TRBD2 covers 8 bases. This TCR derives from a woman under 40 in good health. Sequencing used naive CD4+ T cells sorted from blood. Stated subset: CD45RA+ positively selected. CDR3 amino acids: CASSQDGRGGYHYEQYF. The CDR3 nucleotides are TGCGCCAGCAGCCAAGATGGCCGGGGGGGTTATCACTACGAGCAGTACTTC.